The 5 T cell receptor beta chains below come from one sample, sequenced in a study of blood T cell repertoires in COVID-19. Assay used: immunoSEQ multiplex PCR; TCRdb lists only in-frame clones, some missing. The sample holds roughly 460,000 clones, 70% to 90% seen once. The sequencing input was peripheral blood. All receptors come from a man aged 18 to 29 with COVID-19, enrolled during active disease.

V usage is TRBV12-3 or TRBV12-4 and J usage is TRBJ2-1; D uncertain. Deletions cut 3 bases from V and 7 bases from J, with 7 bases between. This CDR3 region has 12 residues. CDR3 in DNA: TGTGCCAGCAGTTTTAGTCGAAATGAGCAGTTCTTC. Protein sequence: CASSFSRNEQFF.

V and J are TRBV9 and TRBJ2-7; D perhaps matches TRBD1 (6 bases). CDR3 length equals 15 residues. V lost 0 bases, J lost 4 bases, and 14 bases lay in between. The germline CDR1 and CDR2 sequences are SGDLS and YYNGEE. DNA for the CDR3: TGTGCCAGCAGCGTAGACACAGGGTCCTTTTACGAGCAGTACTTC. Its protein is CASSVDTGSFYEQYF. The whole variable domain, remainder taken from reference TRBV9 and TRBJ2-7, is DSGVTQTPKHLITATGQRVTLRCSPRSGDLSVYWYQQSLDQGLQFLIQYYNGEERAKGNILERFSAQQFPDLHSELNLSSLELGDSALYFCASSVDTGSFYEQYFGPGTRLTVT.

The chain employs TRBV29-1 and TRBJ2-5, with D unresolved. V dropped 6 bases and J dropped 2 bases, with 13 bases sitting between them. The CDR3 is 13 residues long. Germline-derived CDR1 and CDR2 are SQVTM and ANQGSEA. CDR3 nucleotides: TGCAGCGTCGCACATAACGGGCAAGAGACCCAGTACTTC. Protein sequence: CSVAHNGQETQYF.

This sequence joins TRBV5-1 and TRBJ2-5, with 7 nucleotides matching TRBD1. Germline CDR1 is SGHRS and CDR2 is YFSETQ. The CDR3 runs to 15 residues. J gave up 2 bases and V 3 bases, and 7 bases lay outside the gene matches. Here the CDR3 DNA reads TGCGCCAGCAGCTGGAACCCGGGACAGCAAGAGACCCAGTACTTC. This encodes CASSWNPGQQETQYF.

This chain connects TRBV19 to TRBJ2-5; 8 bases line up with TRBD2. Germline CDR1 and CDR2: LNHDA and SQIVND (reference sequence). The CDR3 length is 13 residues. Trimming at V came to 5 bases and at J to 6 bases, leaving 5 bases not matched to a gene. The CDR3 protein is CASSVTSAKTQYF. CDR3 nucleotide sequence: TGTGCCAGTAGTGTGACTAGCGCAAAGACCCAGTACTTC.